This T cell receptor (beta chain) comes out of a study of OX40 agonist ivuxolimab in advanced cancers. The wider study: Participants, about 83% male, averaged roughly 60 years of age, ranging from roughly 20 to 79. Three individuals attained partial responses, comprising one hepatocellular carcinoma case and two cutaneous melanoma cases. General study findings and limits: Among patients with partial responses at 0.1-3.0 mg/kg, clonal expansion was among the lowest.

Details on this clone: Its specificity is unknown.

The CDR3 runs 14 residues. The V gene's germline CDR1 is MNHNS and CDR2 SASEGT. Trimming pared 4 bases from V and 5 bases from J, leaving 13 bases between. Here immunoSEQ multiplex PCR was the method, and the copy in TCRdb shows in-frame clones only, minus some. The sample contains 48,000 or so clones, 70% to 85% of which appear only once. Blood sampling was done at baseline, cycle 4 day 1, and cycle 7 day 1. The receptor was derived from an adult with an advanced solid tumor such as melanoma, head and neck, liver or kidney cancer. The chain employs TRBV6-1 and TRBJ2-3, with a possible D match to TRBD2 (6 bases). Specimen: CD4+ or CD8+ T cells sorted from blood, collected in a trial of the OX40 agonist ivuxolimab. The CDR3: CASSVGNGGDTQYF. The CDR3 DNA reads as TGTGCCAGCAGTGTGGGGAACGGGGGAGATACGCAGTATTTT.